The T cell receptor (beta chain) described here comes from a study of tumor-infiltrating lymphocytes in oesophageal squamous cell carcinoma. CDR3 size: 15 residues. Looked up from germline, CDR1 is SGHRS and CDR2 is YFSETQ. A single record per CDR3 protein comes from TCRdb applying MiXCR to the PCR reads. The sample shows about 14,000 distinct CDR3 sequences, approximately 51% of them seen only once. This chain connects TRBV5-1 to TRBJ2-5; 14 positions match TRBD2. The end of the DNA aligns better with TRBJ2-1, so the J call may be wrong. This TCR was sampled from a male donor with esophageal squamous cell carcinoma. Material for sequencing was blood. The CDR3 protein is CASSPGTSGGNEQFF. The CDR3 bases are TGCGCCAGCAGCCCGGGGACTAGCGGGGGCAATGAGCAGTTCTTC.